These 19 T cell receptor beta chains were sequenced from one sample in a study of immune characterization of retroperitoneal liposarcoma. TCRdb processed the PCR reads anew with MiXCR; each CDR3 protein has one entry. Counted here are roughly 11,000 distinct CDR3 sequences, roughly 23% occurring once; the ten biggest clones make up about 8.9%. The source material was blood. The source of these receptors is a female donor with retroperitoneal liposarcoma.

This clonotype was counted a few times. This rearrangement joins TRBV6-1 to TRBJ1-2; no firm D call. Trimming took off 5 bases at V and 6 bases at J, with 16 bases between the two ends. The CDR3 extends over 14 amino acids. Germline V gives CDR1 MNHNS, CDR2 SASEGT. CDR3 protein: CASSPKESANGYTF. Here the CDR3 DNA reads TGTGCCAGCAGTCCCAAGGAATCCGCGAATGGCTACACCTTC.

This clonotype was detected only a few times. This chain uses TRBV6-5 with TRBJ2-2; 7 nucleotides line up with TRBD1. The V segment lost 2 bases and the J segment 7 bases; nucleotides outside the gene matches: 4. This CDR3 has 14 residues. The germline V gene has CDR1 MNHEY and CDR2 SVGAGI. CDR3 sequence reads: CASSYGQGVGELFF. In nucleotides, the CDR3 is TGTGCCAGCAGTTACGGGCAGGGGGTCGGGGAGCTGTTTTTT.

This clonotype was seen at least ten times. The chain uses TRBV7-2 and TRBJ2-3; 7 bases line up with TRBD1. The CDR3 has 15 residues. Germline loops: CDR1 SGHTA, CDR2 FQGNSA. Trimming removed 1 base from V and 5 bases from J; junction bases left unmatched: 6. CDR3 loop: CASSLGDRRQDTQYF. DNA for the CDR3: TGTGCCAGCAGCTTAGGGGACAGACGTCAAGATACGCAGTATTTT.

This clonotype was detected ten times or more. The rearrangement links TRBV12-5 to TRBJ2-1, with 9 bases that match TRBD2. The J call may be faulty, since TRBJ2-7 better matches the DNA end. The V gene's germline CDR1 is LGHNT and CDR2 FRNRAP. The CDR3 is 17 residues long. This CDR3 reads CASGLVQASGEPYEQYF. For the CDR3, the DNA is TGTGCTAGTGGTTTGGTACAAGCTAGCGGGGAACCCTACGAGCAGTACTTC.

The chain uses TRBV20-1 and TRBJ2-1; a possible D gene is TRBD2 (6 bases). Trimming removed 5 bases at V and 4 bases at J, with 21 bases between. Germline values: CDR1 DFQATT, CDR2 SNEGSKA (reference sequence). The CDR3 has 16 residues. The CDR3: CSAEGGTGLLYNEQFF. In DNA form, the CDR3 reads TGCAGTGCTGAGGGAGGTACGGGACTTCTATACAATGAGCAGTTCTTC.

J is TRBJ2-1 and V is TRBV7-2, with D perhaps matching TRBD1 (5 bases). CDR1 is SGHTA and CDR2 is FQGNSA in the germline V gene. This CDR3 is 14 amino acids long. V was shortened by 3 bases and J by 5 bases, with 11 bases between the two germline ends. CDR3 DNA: TGTGCCAGCAGCTTCCGGACAACCCACAATGAGCAGTTCTTC. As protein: CASSFRTTHNEQFF.

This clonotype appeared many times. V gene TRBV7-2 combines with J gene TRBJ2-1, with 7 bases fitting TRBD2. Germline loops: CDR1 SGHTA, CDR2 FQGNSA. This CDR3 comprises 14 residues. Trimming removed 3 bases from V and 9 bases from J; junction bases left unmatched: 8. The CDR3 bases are TGTGCCAGCAGCTTCCGGCGGGAGTTTAGTGAGCAGTTCTTC. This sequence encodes CASSFRREFSEQFF. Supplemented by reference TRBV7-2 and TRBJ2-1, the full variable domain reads GAGVSQSPSNKVTEKGKDVELRCDPISGHTALYWYRQSLGQGLEFLIYFQGNSAPDKSGLPSDRFSAERTGGSVSTLTIQRTQQEDSAVYLCASSFRREFSEQFFGPGTRLTVL.

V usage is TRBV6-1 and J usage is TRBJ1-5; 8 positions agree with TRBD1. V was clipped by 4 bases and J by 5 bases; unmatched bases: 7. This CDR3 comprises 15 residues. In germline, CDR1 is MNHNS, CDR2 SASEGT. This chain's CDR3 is CASSASRGPDQPQHF. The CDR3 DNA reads TGTGCCAGCAGTGCCTCCAGGGGGCCTGATCAGCCCCAGCATTTT.

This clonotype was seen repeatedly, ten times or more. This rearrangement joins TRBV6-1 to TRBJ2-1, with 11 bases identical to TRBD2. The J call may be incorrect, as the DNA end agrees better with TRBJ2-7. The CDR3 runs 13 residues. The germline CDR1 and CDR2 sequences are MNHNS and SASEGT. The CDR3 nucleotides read TGTGCCAGCATGACTAGCGGGATCTACGAGCAGTACTTC. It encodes CASMTSGIYEQYF.

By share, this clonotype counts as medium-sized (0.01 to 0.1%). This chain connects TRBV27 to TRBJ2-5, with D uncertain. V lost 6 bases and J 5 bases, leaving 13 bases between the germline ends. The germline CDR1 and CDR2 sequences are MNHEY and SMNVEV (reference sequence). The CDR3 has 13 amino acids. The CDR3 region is CASSPTDRETQYF. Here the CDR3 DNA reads TGTGCCAGCAGCCCAACAGATCGGGAGACCCAGTACTTC.

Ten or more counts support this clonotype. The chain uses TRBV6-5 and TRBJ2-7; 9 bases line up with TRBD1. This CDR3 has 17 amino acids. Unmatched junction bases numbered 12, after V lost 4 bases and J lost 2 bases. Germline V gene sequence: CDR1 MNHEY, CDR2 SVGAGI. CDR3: CASSSFYTGTGTYEQYF. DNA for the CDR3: TGTGCCAGCAGTTCCTTTTACACCGGGACAGGGACCTACGAGCAGTACTTC.

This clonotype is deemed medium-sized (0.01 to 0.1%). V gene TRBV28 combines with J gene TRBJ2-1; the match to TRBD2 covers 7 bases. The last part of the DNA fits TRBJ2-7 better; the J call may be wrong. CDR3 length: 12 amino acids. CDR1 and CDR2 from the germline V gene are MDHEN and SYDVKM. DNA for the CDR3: TGTGCCAGCAGTTTTGGGAGGGACGAGCAGTACTTC. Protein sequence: CASSFGRDEQYF.

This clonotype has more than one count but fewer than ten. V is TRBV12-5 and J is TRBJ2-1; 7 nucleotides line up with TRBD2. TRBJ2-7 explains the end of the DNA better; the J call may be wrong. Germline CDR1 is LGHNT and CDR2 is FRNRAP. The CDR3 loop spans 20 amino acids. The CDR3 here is CASGLVPSTSVVRFTYEQYF. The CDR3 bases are TGTGCTAGTGGTTTGGTACCCTCCACTAGCGTCGTGAGGTTTACCTACGAGCAGTACTTC.

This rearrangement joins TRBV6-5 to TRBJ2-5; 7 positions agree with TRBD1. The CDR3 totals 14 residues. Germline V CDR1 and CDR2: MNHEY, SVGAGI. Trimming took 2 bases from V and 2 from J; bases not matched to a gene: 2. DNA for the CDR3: TGTGCCAGCAGTTACCTGACAGGGCAAGAGACCCAGTACTTC. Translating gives CASSYLTGQETQYF.

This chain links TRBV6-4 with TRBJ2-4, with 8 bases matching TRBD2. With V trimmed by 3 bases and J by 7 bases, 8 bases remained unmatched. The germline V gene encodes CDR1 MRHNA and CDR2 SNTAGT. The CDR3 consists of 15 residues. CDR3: CASSEGSGSGNIQYF. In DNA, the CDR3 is TGTGCCAGCAGTGAGGGGAGCGGGAGTGGGAACATTCAGTACTTC.

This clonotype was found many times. The CDR3: CASRPPGTGLAGNTIYF. The CDR3 nucleotides are TGTGCCAGCAGACCCCCCGGGACAGGGTTGGCGGGAAACACCATATATTTT. The V gene is TRBV6-1, the J gene TRBJ1-3, with 9 positions matching TRBD1. Germline lookup yields CDR1 MNHNS and CDR2 SASEGT. This CDR3 has 17 residues. J was trimmed by 4 bases and V by 6 bases; bases with no gene match: 13.

The CDR3 region has the DNA TGTGCCAGCGGACAGGGAGACACTGAAGCTTTCTTT. Its translation is CASGQGDTEAFF. The gene calls are TRBV7-6 and TRBJ1-1; 8 bases align to TRBD1. Germline V gene data show CDR1 as SGHVS and CDR2 as FNYEAQ. Trimming took 8 bases from V and 3 from J; bases not matched to a gene: 2. The CDR3 runs 12 residues.

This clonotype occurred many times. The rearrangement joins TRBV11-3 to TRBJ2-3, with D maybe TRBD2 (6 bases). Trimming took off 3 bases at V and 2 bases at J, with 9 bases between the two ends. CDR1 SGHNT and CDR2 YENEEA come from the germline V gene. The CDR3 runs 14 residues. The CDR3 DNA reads TGTGCCAGCAGCTTCGGGGGTGACACAGATACGCAGTATTTT. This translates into CASSFGGDTDTQYF.

CDR3 DNA sequence: TGCGCCAGCAGCTTGGAGGGCAGTAAAGAGACCCAGTACTTC. Translation gives CASSLEGSKETQYF. The J gene is TRBJ2-5, the V gene TRBV5-1; no definite D call. V shed 0 bases and J shed 3 bases, with 9 bases lying between them. CDR3 length equals 14 residues. Germline V gene lookup returns CDR1 SGHRS and CDR2 YFSETQ.